Detailed here is one T cell receptor (beta chain). Its specific antigen is unknown. No base quality values were provided; no much bigger clone lies one nucleotide off. Stable Graves' hyperthyroidism was defined as no progression to ophthalmopathy during 18 months of follow-up. Hyperthyroidism patients were newly diagnosed, with disease duration under 2 months, and aged 18 to 65 years. Patients with uncontrolled infections, other autoimmune diseases, pregnancy or lactation were excluded. Diagnoses relied on clinical symptoms, serum thyroxine and TRAb, thyroid ultrasound and orbital computed tomography. PBMCs were separated from under 12 ml of fresh peripheral blood using Ficoll-Paque density gradient centrifugation. Trizol reagent was used to extract total RNA, and RNA quality was then checked on an Agilent 2100 Bioanalyzer. CDR1 SGHDT and CDR2 YYEEEE are derived from the germline V gene. The junction shows trimming of 2 bases on V and 1 base on J, plus 9 bases between the germline ends. Spanning cysteine to phenylalanine, the CDR3 consists of 14 amino acids. The read is trimmed to its CDR3 DNA, 42 bases read in frame from base 1.

This sample is part of a study of T cells in Graves' hyperthyroidism and ophthalmopathy (dated by TCRdb to the late 2010s). Study-level background: Peripheral blood samples were taken at initial diagnosis, before any treatment was given. TCR V-J signatures able to tell the groups apart were searched for in a discovery cohort of around 95 patients, of whom more than 40 had Graves' ophthalmopathy and around 58 had stable Graves' hyperthyroidism. Prospective prediction of ophthalmopathy was tested in an independent validation cohort of some 19 hyperthyroidism patients and 17 patients who later progressed to ophthalmopathy. For training and testing, the 100 patients in the discovery cohort were randomly divided in a 7:3 ratio. Thyroid tissue and blood T-cell repertoires from about six Graves' hyperthyroidism patients were also compared in the study. Once sampling was done, hyperthyroidism patients were given methimazole at a starting dose of 30 mg daily, whereas ophthalmopathy patients were given high-dose intravenous methylprednisolone. The paper reports TCR Vbeta CDR3 sequencing of about 140 peripheral blood samples: around 41 ophthalmopathy, about 75 hyperthyroidism and approximately 17 progressor patients.

Amplification of TCR beta CDR3 regions was carried out from RNA transcripts. The first round of RT-PCR for the TCR CDR3 was performed with the HTBI primer set and the Qiagen OneStep RT-PCR kit. The libraries were constructed in a second round of multiplex PCR and then size-selected and purified. Paired-end sequencing of the libraries was performed with 100 bp reads on an Illumina HiSeq2000. In the original analysis: Raw data were processed with SOAPnuke, discarding reads with adapters, uncalled bases, mean Phred below 15, or no exact constant-primer or identifier match. COPE v1.2.5 was used to merge the high-quality paired reads, and each unique nucleotide sequence was defined as a clonotype. Clonotypes were aligned to IMGT TRBV, TRBD and TRBJ reference segments using MiTCR v1.1. The analysis included only V-J combinations with a frequency above 0.0001, which together covered more than 99% of the repertoires. A TCS score was defined as the ratio of F50 (clonal expansion) to E x V (chaos), with BLOSUM62-based TCRdist applied between CDR3 peptides within each V-J. Welch's t-statistics and random forest reduced around 510 V-J features to about 13, which were used in a naive Bayes classifier (R e1071). TCRdb took the public reads, trimmed them with fastp at Q25, ran MiXCR for clone calling and kept in-frame beta chains. Each CDR3 protein gets just one entry, which takes the most common genes and DNA from the rows behind it. The V and J calls and clone size come from TCRdb's table, not from the authors' own analysis. Counted in this sample were 300,000 to 500,000 distinct CDR3 sequences; more than 12% of them appeared once. Of the sample, 32% is held by the ten largest clones.

The paper as a whole reports these results and caveats: Blood samples also contained most of the expanded thyroid clonotypes (frequency above 0.001), which suggests that blood repertoires may reflect thyroid immune responses. No statistical method was used to fix the sample size in advance, and group allocation was not hidden from the investigators. Ophthalmopathy was separated from stable hyperthyroidism by a 13 V-J signature model, with around 90% sensitivity and about 81% specificity obtained in cross-validation and 80%/75% obtained in testing. In validation, progression to ophthalmopathy was predicted by the model with around 71% sensitivity and 72% to 85% specificity, a median of roughly 6.4 months before onset.

The origin of this receptor is a woman aged 30 to 39 with Graves' hyperthyroidism. This chain is built from TRBV5-6 and TRBJ1-1, with no reliable assignment of the D segment. The sample was blood. The DNA sequence is given as TGTGCCAGCAGCTTATTACAAAGGAACACTGAAGCTTTCTTT. Its translation is CASSLLQRNTEAFF.